These 8 T cell receptor beta chains share one sample of origin, sequenced in a study of blood T cell repertoires in COVID-19. Data came from immunoSEQ multiplex PCR; TCRdb stores just in-frame clones and leaves some out. The data hold a few hundred thousand clones, with approximately 82% observed a single time. The sequencing input was peripheral blood. These receptor sequences come from a woman aged 18 to 35 with acute or convalescent COVID-19.

The table lists this clone with many counts. J is TRBJ2-2 and V is TRBV5-1; D perhaps matches TRBD1 (6 bases). Germline CDR1 and CDR2: SGHRS and YFSETQ. V lost 4 bases to trimming and J lost 4 bases, with 17 bases between them. This CDR3 is 16 amino acids long. As DNA, the CDR3 is TGCGCCAGCAGCCCAGGTGGGGGCGCGAGCACCGGGGAGCTGTTTTTT. Residues: CASSPGGGASTGELFF.

V is TRBV7-9 and J is TRBJ2-1; 7 positions agree with TRBD1. V gave up 3 bases and J gave up 6 bases; unmatched junction bases: 5. CDR1 is SEHNR and CDR2 is FQNEAQ in the germline V gene (reference sequence). This CDR3 comprises 14 residues. In DNA form, the CDR3 reads TGTGCCAGCAGCTTTTCGAGGACAGGCAATGAGCAGTTCTTC. As protein: CASSFSRTGNEQFF.

This clone was detected only a few times. Other DNA sequences from this sample encode an identical CDR3 as well. The chain combines TRBV2 with TRBJ2-7; weak D call: TRBD1 (6 bases). The germline V and J ends were trimmed by 6 bases and 3 bases, with 12 bases remaining between them. The CDR3 covers 13 residues. Germline V gives CDR1 SNHLY, CDR2 FYNNEI. The CDR3 bases are TGTGCCAGCAGCGACGGGACAAACTACGAGCAGTACTTC. Translated: CASSDGTNYEQYF.

In this sample, this clone turned up once. Here the CDR3 DNA reads TGTGCCAGCAGCCAAGAGGTGACTCCGGCCTACGAGCAGTACTTC. Its protein product is CASSQEVTPAYEQYF. The chain carries TRBV14 and TRBJ2-7; D unclear. The ends were cut back, 0 bases at V and 2 bases at J, with 11 bases in the middle. This CDR3 spans 15 amino acids. Germline CDR1 is SGHDN and CDR2 is FVKESK.

The V and J genes are TRBV21-1 and TRBJ2-7; TRBD1 reflects the table's D call only, with no check against the DNA. TRBV21-1 is described as a pseudogene. The CDR3 runs 18 residues. CDR3 sequence (DNA): TGTGCCAGCAGCAAGGGGGACAGTCTTTGGACTACTTCGAGGGAGCAGTACTTC. This encodes CASSKGDSLWTTSREQYF.

This chain uses TRBV11-2 with TRBJ1-5, with TRBD1 matching over 7 bases. Per the germline V gene, CDR1 is SGHAT and CDR2 is FQNNGV. The CDR3 runs 17 residues. J was trimmed by 0 bases and V by 1 base; bases with no gene match: 6. The CDR3 DNA reads TGTGCCAGCAGCTTAGGGCAGGGGGGTTATAGCAATCAGCCCCAGCATTTT. Residues: CASSLGQGGYSNQPQHF.

CDR3 DNA: TGTGCCAGTCACAGCTCTGGAAACACCATATATTTT. Its protein product is CASHSSGNTIYF. The genes are TRBV25-1 and TRBJ1-3; D is unclear. CDR1 is MGHDK, CDR2 SYGVNS, per germline. Trimming left V 9 bases short and J 0 bases short, with 6 bases between. This CDR3 comprises 12 residues.

In DNA, the CDR3 is TGCAGTGCTAGTCCCCTCCAGGGGGGTTACGAGCAGTACTTC. Amino acid sequence: CSASPLQGGYEQYF. This sequence joins TRBV20-1 and TRBJ2-7, with D maybe TRBD1 (7 bases). V dropped 3 bases and J dropped 4 bases, with 16 bases sitting between them. Germline loops: CDR1 DFQATT, CDR2 SNEGSKA (reference sequence). The CDR3 contains 14 residues.